These T cell receptor beta chains were read from a single sample in a study of blood T cell repertoires in COVID-19. Clones were read by immunoSEQ multiplex PCR, and TCRdb kept only the in-frame ones, dropping some. The sample has fewer than 250,000 clones; around 87% are singletons. The sample comprised peripheral blood. The receptors originated from a man aged 60-69 years with acute or convalescent COVID-19. The CDR3 runs from the conserved cysteine through the conserved F or W. Each record gives: J gene, D gene, V gene, clone size, CDR3 protein. A D gene is named only where the DNA matches it firmly. Size is omitted from some rows. Given values are once, few, many or a class for expanded clones.

J: TRBJ2-7; D: NA; V: TRBV5-6; size: once; CDR3: CASSSRVRSHEQYF
J: TRBJ2-3; D: NA; V: TRBV3-1/TRBV3-2; size: NA; CDR3: CASSQDRVCIDTQYF
J: TRBJ1-2; D: TRBD1; V: TRBV19; size: NA; CDR3: CASSEVGGRGDGYTF
J: TRBJ1-2; D: TRBD1; V: TRBV5-1; size: NA; CDR3: CASSLGQGAPGYTF
J: TRBJ2-7; D: NA; V: TRBV7-3; size: NA; CDR3: CASSPTRGDEQYF
J: TRBJ2-1; D: NA; V: TRBV6-4; size: NA; CDR3: CASSESYGGYNEQFF
J: TRBJ2-1; D: NA; V: TRBV5-1; size: NA; CDR3: CASSAIPGHRSLYNEQFF
J: TRBJ1-5; D: NA; V: TRBV7-8; size: NA; CDR3: CASSWGGLNQPQHF
J: TRBJ1-2; D: NA; V: TRBV24-1; size: once; CDR3: CATSMLRRRGYGYTF
J: TRBJ1-5; D: NA; V: TRBV2; size: NA; CDR3: CASSEEGLGNQPQHF
J: TRBJ2-3; D: TRBD2; V: TRBV7-2; size: NA; CDR3: CASSLQTSTPSLWYF
J: TRBJ2-5; D: NA; V: TRBV6-5; size: NA; CDR3: CASRNGQIQETQYF
J: TRBJ1-4; D: TRBD1; V: TRBV2; size: NA; CDR3: CASSALNRRGLVGAKLFF
J: TRBJ1-5; D: TRBD1; V: TRBV4-2; size: NA; CDR3: CASSQGGTGSNQPQHF
J: TRBJ1-1; D: NA; V: TRBV4-3; size: NA; CDR3: CASSQESRGTHTEAFF
J: TRBJ1-3; D: NA; V: TRBV7-2; size: NA; CDR3: CASSLVPEQPGNTIYF
J: TRBJ2-3; D: TRBD2; V: TRBV10-3; size: NA; CDR3: CAIGNSGGATDTQYF
J: TRBJ1-1; D: NA; V: TRBV14; size: NA; CDR3: CASSVGGNTEAFF
J: TRBJ2-2; D: TRBD2; V: TRBV7-2; size: few; CDR3: CASSLARGDSGELFF
J: TRBJ2-7; D: TRBD2; V: TRBV7-2; size: NA; CDR3: CASSLLTGAGRPYEQYF
J: TRBJ1-5; D: TRBD1; V: TRBV6-5; size: once; CDR3: CASSTGENQPQHF
J: TRBJ2-3; D: TRBD2; V: TRBV11-2; size: NA; CDR3: CASSLVDSGLGADTQYF
J: TRBJ2-1; D: TRBD2; V: TRBV3-1/TRBV3-2; size: NA; CDR3: CASSQDSLLAGNNEQFF
J: TRBJ1-6; D: NA; V: TRBV6-5; size: once; CDR3: CASSPSVNLNSPLHF
J: TRBJ2-7; D: NA; V: TRBV12-3/TRBV12-4; size: NA; CDR3: CASSPGGYEQYF
J: TRBJ2-6; D: NA; V: TRBV5-1; size: NA; CDR3: CASSLSGTGANVLTF
J: TRBJ2-2; D: TRBD2; V: TRBV9; size: NA; CDR3: CASSPWTSGGAGTGELFF
J: TRBJ2-5; D: NA; V: TRBV6-2/TRBV6-3; size: NA; CDR3: CASSYDSIALTQYF
J: TRBJ2-2; D: TRBD2; V: TRBV3-1/TRBV3-2; size: NA; CDR3: CASSRTSGGSYTGELFF
J: TRBJ2-2; D: TRBD2; V: TRBV2; size: NA; CDR3: CASSEWGLGNTGELFF
J: TRBJ2-3; D: TRBD2; V: TRBV4-2; size: NA; CDR3: CASSQDLGLAPRTQYF
J: TRBJ2-5; D: NA; V: TRBV13; size: NA; CDR3: CASSLGLAAETQYF
J: TRBJ1-6; D: NA; V: TRBV6-4; size: NA; CDR3: CASKGSGQDNSPLHF
J: TRBJ1-6; D: NA; V: TRBV5-6; size: NA; CDR3: CASSLWWAGSSYNSPLHF
J: TRBJ2-7; D: NA; V: TRBV5-4; size: NA; CDR3: CASSLLGGPSDEQYF
J: TRBJ1-6; D: NA; V: TRBV6-1; size: few; CDR3: CASSEAQGTGNSPLHF
J: TRBJ2-3; D: NA; V: TRBV6-1; size: NA; CDR3: CASSEVVVATQYF
J: TRBJ2-3; D: NA; V: TRBV5-1; size: NA; CDR3: CASSSMTGTDTQYF
J: TRBJ2-6; D: TRBD1; V: TRBV29-1; size: NA; CDR3: CSVGAGGRAGANVLTF
J: TRBJ1-1; D: TRBD1; V: TRBV7-9; size: NA; CDR3: CASSPKTGGPEKAFF